In its sample, the clone carrying this T cell receptor beta chain was seen many times. CDR3 length equals 12 residues. V was clipped by 6 bases and J by 12 bases, with 14 bases between them. Germline V gene data show CDR1 as SGHVS and CDR2 as FQNEAQ. This sample is part of a study of kidney transplant recipient with SARS-CoV-2 infection. TCRdb reprocessed the reads via MiXCR and lists one record per CDR3 protein. The table records approximately 240,000 distinct CDR3 sequences, 29% of them present only once. The material sequenced was a blood sample, taken at baseline and on day 111 from a kidney transplant recipient. The chain links TRBV7-8 to TRBJ1-4; tentative D call: TRBD1 (6 bases). The source of this sequence is a male patient aged 25-45 years who had COVID-19 and was a kidney transplant recipient. A subset of T cells may come from the graft donor. CDR3 sequence reads: CASRNQGPELFF. DNA of the CDR3: TGTGCCAGCAGAAATCAGGGGCCAGAACTGTTTTTT.